The next 16 T cell receptor beta chains were all read from a single sample in a study of breast tumors, draining lymph nodes, adjacent tissues (dated by TCRdb to 2016 to 2018). The axillary draining lymph nodes of breast cancer patients were the source of the lymph node samples. The library was generated by multiplex PCR. Sequencing relied on an Illumina HiSeq 2000. In TCRdb, the public reads were trimmed at Q25 with fastp and aligned with MiXCR, with productive beta chains retained. All rows with the same CDR3 protein become a single entry with the most common DNA and genes. Here the sample has 290,000 or so distinct CDR3 sequences; 30% occur a single time. In total, the top ten clones hold around 1.1% of the sample. Sample: axillary lymph node tissue. All receptors derive from a female donor with breast cancer. Some clones in this sample may be carry-over from other donors' samples.

Regarding this clonotype: This could be a read error, since a much larger clone is one nucleotide away. The rearrangement uses TRBV5-5 and TRBJ2-7; 9 nucleotides agree with TRBD2. The CDR3 sequence is 15 residues long. Trimming at V came to 4 bases and at J to 3 bases, leaving 8 bases not matched to a gene. Germline V gene lookup returns CDR1 SGHKS and CDR2 YYEKEE (reference sequence). The CDR3 DNA is TGTGCCAGCAGCGTAGCGGGAGCGGATGGCTACGAGCAGTACTTC. Protein sequence: CASSVAGADGYEQYF. Full variable domain (remainder filled in from reference TRBV5-5 and TRBJ2-7): DAGVTQSPTHLIKTRGQQVTLRCSPISGHKSVSWYQQVLGQGPQFIFQYYEKEERGRGNFPDRFSARQFPNYSSELNVNALLLGDSALYLCASSVAGADGYEQYFGPGTRLTVT.

This clonotype was seen repeatedly, ten times or more. The chain has TRBV6-6 and TRBJ2-3, with no clear D. Germline assignment: CDR1 MNHNY and CDR2 SVGAGI (reference sequence). Trimming pared 10 bases from V and 0 bases from J, leaving 14 bases between. The CDR3 covers 14 residues. The CDR3 nucleotides are TGTGCCACCCAGCCCGCTACCAGCACAGATACGCAGTATTTT. It yields the protein CATQPATSTDTQYF.

This clonotype was counted only a few times. With a much larger clone just one base away, this may be a read error. The chain joins TRBV20-1 to TRBJ1-5, with 10 bases identical to TRBD1. Germline-derived CDR1 and CDR2 are DFQATT and SNEGSKA (reference sequence). With V trimmed by 1 base and J by 6 bases, 6 bases remained unmatched. This CDR3 is 15 amino acids long. The CDR3 bases are TGCAGTGCTAGAGCCGACAGGGGGCTTACTCAGCCCCAGCATTTT. Encoded protein: CSARADRGLTQPQHF.

This clonotype was observed many times. The chain recombines TRBV7-8 with TRBJ2-7; no reliable D call. The CDR3 extends over 14 amino acids. The ends were cut back, 1 base at V and 0 bases at J, with 7 bases in the middle. The germline V gene has CDR1 SGHVS and CDR2 FQNEAQ. CDR3: CASSLVRYSYEQYF. The CDR3 DNA reads as TGTGCCAGCAGCTTAGTCAGGTACTCCTACGAGCAGTACTTC.

This chain connects TRBV7-2 to TRBJ1-1; D remains unclear. Trimming shortened V by 1 base and J by 5 bases, and 11 bases separated the two germline ends. The CDR3 covers 14 residues. CDR1 and CDR2 from the germline V gene are SGHTA and FQGNSA. The CDR3 here is CASSLGGRQTEAFF. The CDR3 nucleotides read TGTGCCAGCAGCTTAGGTGGGAGACAAACTGAAGCTTTCTTT.

On this clonotype: This may be a read error, as it is one base from a much larger clone. The chain recombines TRBV5-4 with TRBJ2-7, with 10 positions matching TRBD1. V dropped 9 bases and J dropped 5; count of bases not matched to a gene: 11. There are 14 residues in the CDR3. Germline V gene data show CDR1 as SGHNT and CDR2 as YYREEE (reference sequence). In nucleotides, the CDR3 is TGTGCCAACAGACAGACAGGGGGCAGCCACGAGCAGTACTTC. It specifies CANRQTGGSHEQYF.

The table lists this clonotype with many counts. The rearrangement joins TRBV11-2 to TRBJ2-1; D call uncertain. Germline V gives CDR1 SGHAT, CDR2 FQNNGV. Trimming took 1 base from V and 8 from J, leaving 9 bases between them. The CDR3 covers 13 residues. CDR3 amino acids: CASSLAGFYEQFF. CDR3 in DNA: TGTGCCAGCAGCTTAGCGGGTTTTTATGAGCAGTTCTTC.

This clonotype was seen at least ten times. The chain recombines TRBV15 with TRBJ2-1; 7 bases agree with TRBD2. CDR3 length: 16 amino acids. Germline CDR1 reads LNHNV; CDR2 reads YYDKDF (reference sequence). V lost 5 bases to trimming and J lost 3 bases; unmatched junction nucleotides: 10. The CDR3 DNA follows: TGTGCCACCAGCCCAGGAGGGGCGGGAGTCTACAATGAGCAGTTCTTC. This sequence encodes CATSPGGAGVYNEQFF. The full variable domain, completed using reference TRBV15 and TRBJ2-1, is DAMVIQNPRYQVTQFGKPVTLSCSQTLNHNVMYWYQQKSSQAPKLLFHYYDKDFNNEADTPDNFQSRRPNTSFCFLDIRSPGLGDTAMYLCATSPGGAGVYNEQFFGPGTRLTVL.

This clonotype was observed a few times. Possible read error: a much larger clone is one base away. V usage is TRBV5-1 and J usage is TRBJ1-3, with D uncertain. The length of the CDR3 is 12 residues. CDR1 SGHRS and CDR2 YFSETQ come from the germline V gene. The CDR3: CASAGSGSTIYF. CDR3 bases: TGCGCCAGCGCGGGGTCTGGAAGCACCATATATTTT.

This clonotype appeared many times. The chain recombines TRBV14 with TRBJ2-5; D uncertain. The CDR3 loop spans 12 amino acids. V lost 0 bases and J lost 5, with 4 bases in between. Germline V lookup: CDR1 SGHDN, CDR2 FVKESK. The CDR3 is CASSQDWETQYF. The CDR3 DNA follows: TGTGCCAGCAGCCAAGATTGGGAGACCCAGTACTTC.

This clonotype was detected many times. This chain uses TRBV7-8 with TRBJ1-2; D uncertain. The CDR3 spans 12 residues. Trimming stripped 5 bases from V and 8 bases from J, with 12 bases between. Looked up from germline, CDR1 is SGHVS and CDR2 is FQNEAQ. The CDR3 coding sequence is TGTGCCAGCAGCGTCCAAGGGAACGGCTACACCTTC. Residues: CASSVQGNGYTF.

This clonotype was seen many times. V and J are TRBV7-9 and TRBJ1-5; D is ambiguous. Germline loops: CDR1 SEHNR, CDR2 FQNEAQ (reference sequence). The CDR3 runs to 14 residues. Trimming pared 0 bases from V and 2 bases from J, leaving 5 bases between. CDR3 loop: CASSLAGGNQPQHF. The CDR3 bases are TGTGCCAGCAGCTTAGCTGGGGGCAATCAGCCCCAGCATTTT.

Here the CDR3 DNA reads TGTGCCAGCAGTTACGGGACAGGGCTAAGTGCCGGGGAGCTGTTTTTT. Its protein is CASSYGTGLSAGELFF. The chain joins TRBV6-6 to TRBJ2-2, with 9 bases identical to TRBD1. The CDR3 totals 16 residues. CDR1 and CDR2 from the germline V gene are MNHNY and SVGAGI (reference sequence). V shed 2 bases and J 6 bases; nucleotides not matched to a gene: 7.

The J gene is TRBJ1-6, the V gene TRBV19, with 10 positions matching TRBD1. Germline-derived CDR1 and CDR2 are LNHDA and SQIVND (reference sequence). Trimming at V came to 4 bases and at J to 9 bases, leaving 6 bases not matched to a gene. This CDR3 is built from 15 residues. CDR3 loop: CASSTGTGVGSPLHF. The CDR3 DNA follows: TGTGCCAGTAGTACCGGGACAGGGGTTGGTTCACCCCTCCACTTT.

Remarks on this clonotype: An end of the junction differs from the germline gene, which may be a read error. V and J are TRBV7-9 and TRBJ2-1, with 7 bases lining up with TRBD2. Germline assignment: CDR1 SEHNR and CDR2 FQNEAQ (reference sequence). This CDR3 spans 16 amino acids. The CDR3 DNA sequence: TGTGCCGGCAGCTGGAGCGCTAGCGGAAGTTTTAATGAGCAGTTCTTC. This codes for CAGSWSASGSFNEQFF.

This clonotype has at least ten counts. V gene TRBV20-1 combines with J gene TRBJ2-5; D may correspond to TRBD1 or TRBD2 (5 bases each). Trimming removed 2 bases at V and 5 bases at J, with 18 bases between. The CDR3 totals 15 residues. Germline loops: CDR1 DFQATT, CDR2 SNEGSKA (reference sequence). Here the CDR3 reads CSARFPRGLGETQYF. The CDR3 nucleotides are TGCAGTGCTAGATTTCCCCGGGGCCTAGGGGAGACCCAGTACTTC.